The 9 T cell receptor beta chains below were found in one sample sequenced in a study of T cell changes during pregnancy in multiple sclerosis. Assay used: immunoSEQ multiplex PCR; TCRdb lists only in-frame clones, some missing. The profile covers more than 95,000 clones, with 80% to 95% appearing a single time and 0.99% taken by the ten largest. This specimen consisted of peripheral blood, obtained after pregnancy. The receptors shown here come from a female donor with multiple sclerosis, enrolled in a pregnancy study.

V and J are TRBV2 and TRBJ2-5; 10 bases map to TRBD2. The CDR3 is made up of 19 amino acids. Trimming cost V 0 bases and J 5 bases; bases outside gene matches: 15. Germline V gives CDR1 SNHLY, CDR2 FYNNEI. Here the CDR3 reads CASSEAYLRASGRGETQYF. The CDR3 region has the DNA TGTGCCAGCAGTGAAGCATATCTAAGGGCTAGCGGGAGAGGTGAGACCCAGTACTTC.

The rearrangement links TRBV7-2 to TRBJ2-7; 12 bases map to TRBD1. Germline CDR1 and CDR2: SGHTA and FQGNSA. Unmatched junction bases numbered 2, after V lost 3 bases and J lost 5 bases. The CDR3 runs to 14 residues. The chain's CDR3 is CASSLGTGGNEQYF. The CDR3 nucleotides read TGTGCCAGCAGCTTGGGGACAGGGGGCAACGAGCAGTACTTC.

This clone was seen a single time. V and J are TRBV5-4 and TRBJ2-7; 9 nucleotides line up with TRBD2. The CDR3 loop spans 14 amino acids. Germline V gene sequence: CDR1 SGHNT, CDR2 YYREEE (reference sequence). V lost 5 bases and J lost 2; bases outside the gene matches: 5. CDR3 DNA sequence: TGTGCCAGCAGTTACGGACTAGCGACCTACGAGCAGTACTTC. Protein: CASSYGLATYEQYF.

The V gene is TRBV7-2, the J gene TRBJ2-2, with D perhaps matching TRBD2 (7 bases). Germline CDR1 is SGHTA and CDR2 is FQGNSA. The V end lost 1 base, the J end lost 4 bases, and 16 bases lay between the germline ends. The CDR3 covers 17 residues. The CDR3 reads CASSLGPQGRATGELFF. The CDR3 coding sequence is TGTGCCAGCAGCTTAGGTCCGCAGGGGAGGGCCACCGGGGAGCTGTTTTTT. Full variable domain (missing parts from reference TRBV7-2 and TRBJ2-2): GAGVSQSPSNKVTEKGKDVELRCDPISGHTALYWYRQSLGQGLEFLIYFQGNSAPDKSGLPSDRFSAERTGGSVSTLTIQRTQQEDSAVYLCASSLGPQGRATGELFFGEGSRLTVL.

This clone has only one observation. The rearrangement links TRBV27 to TRBJ2-3, with 7 bases lining up with TRBD1. The CDR3 runs to 13 residues. The V segment lost 5 bases and the J segment 4 bases; nucleotides outside the gene matches: 3. The germline CDR1 and CDR2 sequences are MNHEY and SMNVEV (reference sequence). The CDR3 coding sequence is TGTGCCAGCAGTAAACAGGGGCCAGATACGCAGTATTTT. It is translated as CASSKQGPDTQYF.

The chain employs TRBV5-1 and TRBJ2-3; 8 bases map to TRBD1. This CDR3 is 14 amino acids long. With 4 bases clipped from V and 2 bases from J, the junction kept 3 bases outside the gene matches. CDR1 and CDR2 from the germline V gene are SGHRS and YFSETQ. The CDR3 bases are TGCGCCAGCAGCCCAGGGGGCGCCACAGATACGCAGTATTTT. Its translation is CASSPGGATDTQYF.

This sequence joins TRBV29-1 and TRBJ2-3; 12 bases line up with TRBD2. Trimming at V came to 4 bases and at J to 5 bases, leaving 7 bases not matched to a gene. The germline CDR1 and CDR2 sequences are SQVTM and ANQGSEA. The CDR3 spans 15 residues. The CDR3 DNA is TGCAGCGTTGGGCTAGCGGGAGGGTGGCAAGATACGCAGTATTTT. This gives the protein CSVGLAGGWQDTQYF.

The chain uses TRBV18 and TRBJ2-3, with no clear D. V gave up 0 bases and J gave up 0 bases, with 4 bases separating them. The germline V gene has CDR1 KGHSH and CDR2 LQKENI. The CDR3 is 14 amino acids. CDR3 amino acids: CASSPPLSTDTQYF. In DNA, the CDR3 is TGTGCCAGCTCACCACCGTTAAGCACAGATACGCAGTATTTT.

This rearrangement joins TRBV4-3 to TRBJ2-1, with 10 bases aligning to TRBD1. The CDR3 extends over 15 amino acids. The ends lost 5 bases at V and 7 bases at J; junction bases unmatched: 8. The germline V gene encodes CDR1 LGHNA and CDR2 YSLEER. CDR3 loop: CASSSGTGVINEQFF. CDR3 bases: TGCGCCAGCAGCTCCGGGACAGGGGTGATAAATGAGCAGTTCTTC.